The 30 T cell receptor beta chains in this list originate from one sample, sequenced in a study of blood T cell repertoires in COVID-19. Some clones are missing from TCRdb's copy, which holds only in-frame ones; the method was immunoSEQ multiplex PCR. The data hold around 300,000 clones, with around 85% observed a single time. Sequenced sample: peripheral blood. The receptors derive from a young woman who had recovered from COVID-19.

This chain uses TRBV7-9 with TRBJ2-5; 8 bases line up with TRBD2. The V and J ends lost 5 bases and 5 bases, in that order; junction bases with no gene match: 10. The CDR3 extends over 15 amino acids. Germline V gives CDR1 SEHNR, CDR2 FQNEAQ (reference sequence). CDR3 in amino acids: CASSPPAGGIETQYF. DNA of the CDR3: TGTGCCAGCAGCCCACCGGCGGGGGGTATCGAGACCCAGTACTTC.

The rearrangement links TRBV13 to TRBJ2-7, with a tentative D call TRBD1 (5 bases). This CDR3 region has 13 residues. Germline CDR1 PRHDT, CDR2 FYEKMQ (reference sequence). Trimming removed 5 bases from V and 2 bases from J, with 10 bases in between. This CDR3 is CASSQGRAYEQYF. CDR3 nucleotides: TGTGCCAGCAGCCAGGGTCGGGCCTACGAGCAGTACTTC.

The chain has TRBV14 and TRBJ1-2; D not certain. The CDR3 consists of 14 residues. Trimming pared 0 bases from V and 4 bases from J, leaving 9 bases between. The germline gives CDR1 SGHDN, CDR2 FVKESK. CDR3 loop: CASSQEAGGYGYTF. CDR3 coding DNA: TGTGCCAGCAGCCAAGAAGCTGGTGGCTATGGCTACACCTTC. The full variable domain, rest sourced from reference TRBV14 and TRBJ1-2, is EAGVTQFPSHSVIEKGQTVTLRCDPISGHDNLYWYRRVMGKEIKFLLHFVKESKQDESGMPNNRFLAERTGGTYSTLKVQPAELEDSGVYFCASSQEAGGYGYTFGSGTRLTVV.

V usage is TRBV6-5 and J usage is TRBJ2-3; TRBD2 agrees at 12 bases. Germline CDR1 reads MNHEY; CDR2 reads SVGAGI. CDR3 size: 16 residues. After removal of 4 bases from V and 2 bases from J, the junction contained 4 bases not matched to a gene. CDR3 loop: CASSWTSGDPTDTQYF. The CDR3 coding sequence is TGTGCCAGCAGTTGGACTAGCGGGGACCCCACAGATACGCAGTATTTT.

The chain employs TRBV19 and TRBJ2-1, with D hard to call. This CDR3 has 12 residues. Germline V gene data show CDR1 as LNHDA and CDR2 as SQIVND (reference sequence). Deletions cut 4 bases from V and 9 bases from J, with 10 bases between. CDR3 residues: CASSTGYIEQFF. CDR3 coding DNA: TGTGCCAGTAGTACAGGCTATATTGAGCAGTTCTTC.

This chain uses TRBV19 with TRBJ1-2, with a possible D match to TRBD1 (5 bases). Germline CDR1 and CDR2: LNHDA and SQIVND (reference sequence). CDR3 length: 13 amino acids. V lost 2 bases, J lost 4 bases, and 8 bases lay in between. The DNA of the CDR3 is TGTGCCAGTAGTATATCAGGGTTCTATGGCTACACCTTC. It specifies CASSISGFYGYTF.

This chain joins TRBV5-1 and TRBJ1-1, with 7 bases aligning to TRBD1. The CDR3 extends over 15 amino acids. The V gene end was trimmed by 1 base and the J gene end by 5 bases; junction bases not matched to a gene: 8. CDR1 and CDR2 (germline): SGHRS, YFSETQ. The CDR3 reads CASSLRDRAWTEAFF. The CDR3, as DNA: TGCGCCAGCAGCTTGAGGGACAGAGCCTGGACTGAAGCTTTCTTT.

The V gene is TRBV3-1 (or the pseudogene TRBV3-2), the J gene TRBJ1-1; TRBD1 might be the D (6 bases). V lost 7 bases and J 5 bases, leaving 17 bases between the germline ends. The CDR3 has 14 residues. The germline V gene has CDR1 LGHDT and CDR2 YNNKEL (reference sequence). As DNA, the CDR3 is TGTGCCAGCAATCTACAGGGTATGGAGACTGAAGCTTTCTTT. The encoded protein is CASNLQGMETEAFF.

This chain links TRBV6-5 with TRBJ1-2; 7 bases align to TRBD1. Losses at the gene ends were 5 bases for V and 8 bases for J; bases not matched to a gene: 8. Germline V gene sequence: CDR1 MNHEY, CDR2 SVGAGI. This CDR3 has 13 residues. CDR3 sequence reads: CASSQGGPGGYTF. CDR3 DNA: TGTGCCAGCAGTCAGGGGGGACCCGGGGGCTACACCTTC.

V is TRBV19 and J is TRBJ2-1; TRBD1 matches at 9 bases. The CDR3 has 15 residues. Per germline, CDR1 LNHDA and CDR2 SQIVND (reference sequence). The junction had 8 bases not matched to a gene; V was cut back by 2 bases and J by 9 bases. CDR3 in DNA: TGTGCCAGTAGTATAAGGGACAGGGTTCCACCTGAGCAGTTCTTC. Protein: CASSIRDRVPPEQFF.

The rearrangement links TRBV10-3 to TRBJ2-7, with 9 bases identical to TRBD2. Per the germline V gene, CDR1 is ENHRY and CDR2 is SYGVKD. The CDR3 is made up of 15 amino acids. Losses at the gene ends were 2 bases for V and 5 bases for J; bases not matched to a gene: 7. CDR3 protein: CAISEPGTSTDEQYF. For the CDR3, the DNA is TGTGCCATCAGTGAGCCAGGGACTAGCACCGACGAGCAGTACTTC.

J is TRBJ2-7 and V is TRBV5-4, with 7 bases that match TRBD2. V was pared by 4 bases and J by 6 bases, with 7 bases of the junction left unmatched. Germline loops: CDR1 SGHNT, CDR2 YYREEE (reference sequence). The CDR3 runs 13 residues. CDR3 region: CASSRGGGGEQYF. DNA for the CDR3: TGTGCCAGCAGCCGGGGTGGGGGGGGCGAGCAGTACTTC.

The rearrangement uses TRBV6-2 or TRBV6-3 and TRBJ1-5; D call uncertain. Germline V gene sequence: CDR1 MNHEY, CDR2 SVGEGT. This CDR3 region has 14 residues. V dropped 5 bases and J dropped 4 bases, with 12 bases sitting between them. CDR3 loop: CASSAPGRNQPQHF. The CDR3 DNA follows: TGTGCCAGCAGTGCCCCCGGGAGAAATCAGCCCCAGCATTTT.

The chain combines TRBV19 with TRBJ2-2; TRBD2 might be the D (5 bases). Germline assignment: CDR1 LNHDA and CDR2 SQIVND (reference sequence). With 6 bases removed from V and 5 bases from J, the gap between germline ends came to 16 bases. The CDR3 spans 15 residues. This CDR3 reads CASSPWVTGTGELFF. For the CDR3, the DNA is TGTGCCAGTAGCCCGTGGGTCACGGGGACCGGGGAGCTGTTTTTT.

The chain employs TRBV5-6 and TRBJ2-7; 10 positions agree with TRBD2. The CDR3 covers 15 residues. V trimming: 1 base; J trimming: 3 bases; junction bases outside the gene matches: 4. Germline V lookup: CDR1 SGHDT, CDR2 YYEEEE. CDR3 DNA sequence: TGTGCCAGCAGCTTGTTAGCGGGGGGCATCTACGAGCAGTACTTC. As protein: CASSLLAGGIYEQYF. Using reference TRBV5-6 and TRBJ2-7 for the parts outside the CDR3, the full variable domain is DAGVTQSPTHLIKTRGQQVTLRCSPKSGHDTVSWYQQALGQGPQFIFQYYEEEERQRGNFPDRFSGHQFPNYSSELNVNALLLGDSALYLCASSLLAGGIYEQYFGPGTRLTVT.

J is TRBJ2-5 and V is TRBV10-1, with TRBD2 as a possible D gene (7 bases). Germline CDR1 and CDR2: WNHNN and SYGVQD (reference sequence). V shed 3 bases and J shed 5 bases, with 19 bases lying between them. The CDR3 spans 16 residues. CDR3 sequence (DNA): TGCGCCAGCAGTGACTCGAAGGGGGGGCGACCGGAGACCCAGTACTTC. Translating gives CASSDSKGGRPETQYF.

This chain joins TRBV4-3 and TRBJ2-5; no reliable D call. CDR1 and CDR2 from the germline V gene are LGHNA and YSLEER. V was cut by 0 bases and J by 2 bases, with 13 bases left in between. CDR3 size: 16 residues. CDR3 bases: TGCGCCAGCAGCCAAGATGTCGGGTACGGGCAAGAGACCCAGTACTTC. This encodes CASSQDVGYGQETQYF.

This chain connects TRBV6-4 to TRBJ2-4; D is unclear. This CDR3 spans 14 amino acids. Per germline, CDR1 MRHNA and CDR2 SNTAGT. The ends were cut back, 4 bases at V and 4 bases at J, with 11 bases in the middle. CDR3 in amino acids: CASSGPTTKNIQYF. The DNA of the CDR3 is TGTGCCAGCAGTGGGCCAACTACTAAAAACATTCAGTACTTC.

This chain uses TRBV4-1 with TRBJ2-7; 8 bases agree with TRBD2. The J segment lost 6 bases and the V segment lost 3 bases, leaving 16 bases of the junction unmatched. Germline V CDR1 and CDR2: MGHRA, YSYEKL. The CDR3 totals 17 residues. The CDR3 DNA reads TGCGCCAGCAGCCATCCCCCAGCCGGGGGGGGAGGAGGCGAGCAGTACTTC. It encodes CASSHPPAGGGGGEQYF.

This chain connects TRBV15 to TRBJ2-5; 7 bases line up with TRBD1. The CDR3 contains 15 residues. J gave up 1 base and V 1 base, and 3 bases lay outside the gene matches. Germline CDR1 reads LNHNV; CDR2 reads YYDKDF (reference sequence). The chain's CDR3 is CATSRGGQPQETQYF. CDR3 nucleotides: TGTGCCACCAGCAGAGGGGGACAGCCCCAAGAGACCCAGTACTTC.

V is TRBV28 and J is TRBJ2-7; TRBD1 aligns across 8 bases. Germline V gene lookup returns CDR1 MDHEN and CDR2 SYDVKM. The CDR3 consists of 16 residues. Trimming removed 5 bases from V and 0 bases from J; junction bases left unmatched: 9. Here the CDR3 DNA reads TGTGCCAGCAGTGGGCCAAGGACAGGGTTCTCCTACGAGCAGTACTTC. Translation: CASSGPRTGFSYEQYF.

By sample share, this clone is medium-sized. V gene TRBV21-1 combines with J gene TRBJ1-5; the table's D call, TRBD1, has no DNA check behind it. TRBV21-1 is shown as a pseudogene. This CDR3 region has 19 residues. DNA of the CDR3: TGTGCCAGCAGCTCCCGTAGGACAGGGGGCTTTTATAGCAATCAGCCCCAGCATTTT. This sequence encodes CASSSRRTGGFYSNQPQHF.

CDR3 in amino acids: CASSPAGGFYNEQFF. CDR3 in DNA: TGTGCCAGCAGCCCAGCAGGGGGCTTTTACAATGAGCAGTTCTTC. The chain is built from TRBV3-1 (or the pseudogene TRBV3-2) and TRBJ2-1; 8 nucleotides match TRBD1. The junction had 6 bases not matched to a gene; V was cut back by 4 bases and J by 4 bases. This CDR3 is built from 15 residues. Germline CDR1 reads LGHDT; CDR2 reads YNNKEL (reference sequence).

Comment on this clone: The same CDR3 can be traced to other DNA sequences in this sample. The chain uses TRBV11-2 and TRBJ2-6, with D possibly matching TRBD1 (5 bases). The ends were cut back, 5 bases at V and 0 bases at J, with 8 bases in the middle. The germline V gene has CDR1 SGHAT and CDR2 FQNNGV. This CDR3 comprises 15 residues. The CDR3 loop is CASSPGYSGANVLTF. CDR3 coding DNA: TGTGCCAGCAGCCCAGGGTACTCTGGGGCCAACGTCCTGACTTTC.

The CDR3: CASSPILGQGIYEQYF. CDR3 in DNA: TGTGCCAGCAGCCCGATTTTAGGACAGGGTATCTACGAGCAGTACTTC. The chain combines TRBV3-1 (or the pseudogene TRBV3-2) with TRBJ2-7; TRBD1 matches 8 bases. The CDR3 loop spans 16 amino acids. CDR1 is LGHDT and CDR2 is YNNKEL in the germline V gene (reference sequence). V lost 4 bases and J lost 3; bases outside the gene matches: 11.

The gene calls are TRBV5-1 and TRBJ2-2, with 10 bases fitting TRBD1. The CDR3 runs to 15 residues. Germline V gene data show CDR1 as SGHRS and CDR2 as YFSETQ. V lost 4 bases and J lost 7; bases outside the gene matches: 7. CDR3 DNA sequence: TGCGCCAGCAGCCCTAGGACAGGGGGAATCGGGGAGCTGTTTTTT. As protein: CASSPRTGGIGELFF.

The chain links TRBV24-1 to TRBJ2-3; 8 positions match TRBD2. Germline CDR1 is KGHDR and CDR2 is SFDVKD. The CDR3 has 16 amino acids. The trim removed 5 bases at V and 1 base at J, leaving 7 bases unmatched. The CDR3: CATSAPGGGGTDTQYF. CDR3 in DNA: TGTGCCACCAGTGCCCCGGGAGGGGGGGGCACAGATACGCAGTATTTT.

The rearrangement links TRBV7-3 to TRBJ2-3, with D possibly TRBD1 on 6 matching bases. The CDR3 length is 16 residues. Between the trimmed V and J ends, which lost 4 bases and 3 bases, there was a span of 17 bases. CDR1 is SGHTA, CDR2 FQGTGA, per germline. This CDR3 reads CASSSGTSRATDTQYF. CDR3 DNA sequence: TGTGCCAGCAGCTCCGGGACAAGTAGGGCGACAGATACGCAGTATTTT.

This clone was seen only a few times. The V call is TRBV5-1, the J call TRBJ1-2, with TRBD1 matching 8 bases. Per the germline V gene, CDR1 is SGHRS and CDR2 is YFSETQ. CDR3 length: 14 residues. V trimming: 6 bases; J trimming: 5 bases; junction bases outside the gene matches: 9. This CDR3 is CASNLGQAEYGYTF. CDR3 in DNA: TGCGCCAGCAACCTGGGACAGGCAGAATATGGCTACACCTTC.

J is TRBJ2-1 and V is TRBV11-2; a weak D match, TRBD1 (5 bases). In germline, CDR1 is SGHAT, CDR2 FQNNGV. The V gene lost 2 bases and the J gene lost 7 bases, with 9 bases spanning the gap. The CDR3 extends over 13 amino acids. The DNA for the CDR3 is TGTGCCAGCAGCTTACCCCGGACAAATGAGCAGTTCTTC. As protein: CASSLPRTNEQFF. The full variable domain, completed using reference TRBV11-2 and TRBJ2-1, is EAGVAQSPRYKIIEKRQSVAFWCNPISGHATLYWYQQILGQGPKLLIQFQNNGVVDDSQLPKDRFSAERLKGVDSTLKIQPAKLEDSAVYLCASSLPRTNEQFFGPGTRLTVL.